These T cell receptor beta chains were read from a single sample in a study of T cell repertoires in cytomegalovirus infection. Their target antigens are unknown. TCRdb passed the reads through MiXCR, listing each CDR3 protein once. Of approximately 500,000 distinct CDR3 sequences detected, more than 30% appear once; the ten largest clones hold roughly 15%. The sample here was cultured PBMCs, taken from culture after CMV antigen stimulation. These receptors all come from a human donor in good health (CMV status not recorded). Some clones in this sample may be carry-over from other donors' samples. The CDR3 runs from the conserved cysteine through the conserved F or W. A D gene is named only where the DNA matches it firmly. Rows may omit the clone size; those that give it use once, few, many or a size class.

CDR3nt: TGTGCCAGTAGTATTGCGGGAGGGCCCGGGGAGACCCAGTACTTC; CDR3aa: CASSIAGGPGETQYF; d_gene: TRBD2; abundance: .; v_gene: TRBV19; j_gene: TRBJ2-5
CDR3nt: TGTGCCAGCAGTTTACCAGTGGGGCCAGTGAGTTCAGATACGCAGTATTTT; CDR3aa: CASSLPVGPVSSDTQYF; d_gene: .; abundance: .; v_gene: TRBV28; j_gene: TRBJ2-3
CDR3nt: TGTGCCACCGGGTCGGGCCCCCAGAGCTCCTACAATGAGCAGTTCTTC; CDR3aa: CATGSGPQSSYNEQFF; d_gene: .; abundance: few; v_gene: TRBV24-1; j_gene: TRBJ2-1
CDR3nt: TGCAGTGCTAGAGTGGGAGGGGGTAGCAATCAGCCCCAGCATTTT; CDR3aa: CSARVGGGSNQPQHF; d_gene: .; abundance: .; v_gene: TRBV20-1; j_gene: TRBJ1-5
CDR3nt: TGTGCCAGCAGCTTTGACAGGGGGATCAATCAGCCCCAGCATTTT; CDR3aa: CASSFDRGINQPQHF; d_gene: TRBD1; abundance: .; v_gene: TRBV7-2; j_gene: TRBJ1-5
CDR3nt: TGTGCCAGCAGCTTAGATGGGACAGGGGGAAACTATGGCTACACCTTC; CDR3aa: CASSLDGTGGNYGYTF; d_gene: TRBD1; abundance: many; v_gene: TRBV7-2; j_gene: TRBJ1-2
CDR3nt: TGTGCCAGCAGTTACTCGACCGGCGGGGGAGGGGTCCTCTCTGAAGCTTTCTTT; CDR3aa: CASSYSTGGGGVLSEAFF; d_gene: .; abundance: .; v_gene: TRBV6-2/TRBV6-3; j_gene: TRBJ1-1
CDR3nt: TGTGCCAGCAGCCAGGTCTGGGGGTCCGCTGAAGCTTTCTTT; CDR3aa: CASSQVWGSAEAFF; d_gene: .; abundance: .; v_gene: TRBV14; j_gene: TRBJ1-1
CDR3nt: TGTGCCAGCACTGCCCTTGTTGGACAGGGTCCTACCGGGGAGCTGTTTTTT; CDR3aa: CASTALVGQGPTGELFF; d_gene: TRBD1; abundance: .; v_gene: TRBV6-6; j_gene: TRBJ2-2
CDR3nt: TGTGCCAGCAGTTTAAGGTTCTCGGGCGAGCAGTACTTC; CDR3aa: CASSLRFSGEQYF; d_gene: .; abundance: .; v_gene: TRBV12-3/TRBV12-4; j_gene: TRBJ2-7
CDR3nt: TGTGCCAGCAGCTCACCCCCTGGCGGGAAAAATGAGCAGTTCTTC; CDR3aa: CASSSPPGGKNEQFF; d_gene: .; abundance: few; v_gene: TRBV7-2; j_gene: TRBJ2-1
CDR3nt: TGTGCCAGCAGTTACTCAAAGGCTGTAGCTTTCTTT; CDR3aa: CASSYSKAVAFF; d_gene: .; abundance: .; v_gene: TRBV6-2/TRBV6-3; j_gene: TRBJ1-1
CDR3nt: TGTGCCAGCAGCTTAGTGGTGGGAGGGCCTTATGAGCAGTTCTTC; CDR3aa: CASSLVVGGPYEQFF; d_gene: TRBD2; abundance: few; v_gene: TRBV7-2; j_gene: TRBJ2-1
CDR3nt: TGTGCCAGCAGCCCGGGGACTGGGTCCAAGGGTGAGCAGTTCTTC; CDR3aa: CASSPGTGSKGEQFF; d_gene: .; abundance: few; v_gene: TRBV6-5; j_gene: TRBJ2-1
CDR3nt: TGTGCCAGTAGTGTGCTTCCGCGGAATGAGCAGTTCTTC; CDR3aa: CASSVLPRNEQFF; d_gene: .; abundance: few; v_gene: TRBV19; j_gene: TRBJ2-1
CDR3nt: TGCGCCAGCAGCCAAGAATTGGGGGGGACCGGGGAGCTGTTTTTT; CDR3aa: CASSQELGGTGELFF; d_gene: TRBD2; abundance: .; v_gene: TRBV4-3; j_gene: TRBJ2-2
CDR3nt: TGCAGCGTTGATAGGAGGGAGGGCTCAGAGACCCAGTACTTC; CDR3aa: CSVDRREGSETQYF; d_gene: TRBD2; abundance: .; v_gene: TRBV29-1; j_gene: TRBJ2-5
CDR3nt: TGTGCCAGCAAACCTAGCGGGAAGGATACGCAGTATTTT; CDR3aa: CASKPSGKDTQYF; d_gene: TRBD2; abundance: few; v_gene: TRBV6-1; j_gene: TRBJ2-3
CDR3nt: TGTGCCACCAGTGACCACCTCCGGGGAAACCAAGAGACCCAGTACTTC; CDR3aa: CATSDHLRGNQETQYF; d_gene: .; abundance: .; v_gene: TRBV24-1; j_gene: TRBJ2-5
CDR3nt: TGTGCCTGCCTGACAGGGACTAGCGGGAAACACAATGAGCAGTTCTTC; CDR3aa: CACLTGTSGKHNEQFF; d_gene: TRBD2; abundance: .; v_gene: TRBV30; j_gene: TRBJ2-1
CDR3nt: TGTGCCAGCAGCTTAGGAACTAGCGGGAGAAGTGAGCAGTTCTTC; CDR3aa: CASSLGTSGRSEQFF; d_gene: TRBD2; abundance: few; v_gene: TRBV5-5; j_gene: TRBJ2-1
CDR3nt: TGCAGTGCTAGGTCGGGAGCGCCGGAGACCCAGTACTTC; CDR3aa: CSARSGAPETQYF; d_gene: .; abundance: .; v_gene: TRBV20-1; j_gene: TRBJ2-5
CDR3nt: TGTGCCAGCAGCTTCCAGGGTGGGAGAACTAGCACAGATACGCAGTATTTT; CDR3aa: CASSFQGGRTSTDTQYF; d_gene: .; abundance: many; v_gene: TRBV7-2; j_gene: TRBJ2-3
CDR3nt: TGTGCCAGCAGCCCGAGGGAGACAGTCATGGATCGGAATTCACCCCTCCACTTT; CDR3aa: CASSPRETVMDRNSPLHF; d_gene: .; abundance: .; v_gene: TRBV28; j_gene: TRBJ1-6
CDR3nt: TGTGCCAGCAGTTACCGAACGGGGGACACTGAAGCTTTCTTT; CDR3aa: CASSYRTGDTEAFF; d_gene: .; abundance: many; v_gene: TRBV12-3/TRBV12-4; j_gene: TRBJ1-1
CDR3nt: TGTGCCATCAAAGGGGACACAGATACGCAGTATTTT; CDR3aa: CAIKGDTDTQYF; d_gene: .; abundance: .; v_gene: TRBV10-3; j_gene: TRBJ2-3
CDR3nt: TGTGCCAGCAGTTTGATGCAAGGCAATGAGCAGTTCTTC; CDR3aa: CASSLMQGNEQFF; d_gene: .; abundance: .; v_gene: TRBV6-8; j_gene: TRBJ2-1
CDR3nt: TGCGCCAGCAGCCAAGTCCAGCCAGCCTGCGAGCAGTACTTC; CDR3aa: CASSQVQPACEQYF; d_gene: .; abundance: .; v_gene: TRBV4-3; j_gene: TRBJ2-7
CDR3nt: TGTGCCAGCAGTTTTGGTTCCGGGACAGGAGTAAACACTGAAGCTTTCTTT; CDR3aa: CASSFGSGTGVNTEAFF; d_gene: TRBD1; abundance: .; v_gene: TRBV6-6; j_gene: TRBJ1-1
CDR3nt: TGCAGTGCTAGAGTTAGGGGGAGCCCCTACAATGAGCAGTTCTTC; CDR3aa: CSARVRGSPYNEQFF; d_gene: .; abundance: few; v_gene: TRBV20-1; j_gene: TRBJ2-1
CDR3nt: TGTGCCAGCAGTCGACTAGCCTACGAGCAGTACTTC; CDR3aa: CASSRLAYEQYF; d_gene: .; abundance: few; v_gene: TRBV28; j_gene: TRBJ2-7
CDR3nt: TGTGCCAGCAGTTATACGACAGGGTCGGATCAGCCCCAGCATTTT; CDR3aa: CASSYTTGSDQPQHF; d_gene: TRBD1; abundance: .; v_gene: TRBV6-2/TRBV6-3; j_gene: TRBJ1-5
CDR3nt: TGTGCCAGCAGCTTAGCTTCGACACTAGTGGGAGTGCATGAGCAGTTCTTC; CDR3aa: CASSLASTLVGVHEQFF; d_gene: .; abundance: .; v_gene: TRBV7-8; j_gene: TRBJ2-1
CDR3nt: TGTGCCAGCAGTTACGGGGCAGGCCGGCAGGAGACCCAGTACTTC; CDR3aa: CASSYGAGRQETQYF; d_gene: .; abundance: .; v_gene: TRBV6-8; j_gene: TRBJ2-5
CDR3nt: TGTGCCAGCAGCCAGGCCGGGACTGCCCACGGGGCTACGCAGTATTTT; CDR3aa: CASSQAGTAHGATQYF; d_gene: .; abundance: .; v_gene: TRBV3-1; j_gene: TRBJ2-3
CDR3nt: TGTGCCAGTAGTATTTCGGGTAGCGCTCAAGAGACCCAGTACTTC; CDR3aa: CASSISGSAQETQYF; d_gene: .; abundance: few; v_gene: TRBV19; j_gene: TRBJ2-5
CDR3nt: TGTGCCAGCAGTTTGTATCGGACAGTGAACACTGAAGCTTTCTTT; CDR3aa: CASSLYRTVNTEAFF; d_gene: .; abundance: few; v_gene: TRBV27; j_gene: TRBJ1-1
CDR3nt: TGTGCCAGCAGCCACTCTCGCGGGAGGGTTGGAGATACGCAGTATTTT; CDR3aa: CASSHSRGRVGDTQYF; d_gene: TRBD2; abundance: .; v_gene: TRBV7-2; j_gene: TRBJ2-3
CDR3nt: TGTGCCAGCAGCTCCCTCCTGACTAGCGGGAGAAGTGAGCAGTTCTTC; CDR3aa: CASSSLLTSGRSEQFF; d_gene: TRBD2; abundance: .; v_gene: TRBV11-2; j_gene: TRBJ2-1
CDR3nt: TGTGCCAGTAGCATAACTTGGGGCGGGAATGAGCAGTTCTTC; CDR3aa: CASSITWGGNEQFF; d_gene: .; abundance: .; v_gene: TRBV19; j_gene: TRBJ2-1
CDR3nt: TGTGCTAGTGGTTTGGTAAGCCAGCGGTCTTTTGACGGGGAGCTGTTTTTT; CDR3aa: CASGLVSQRSFDGELFF; d_gene: .; abundance: .; v_gene: TRBV12-5; j_gene: TRBJ2-2
CDR3nt: TGTGCCAGCAGCGGGACAGTTTACGAGCAGTACTTC; CDR3aa: CASSGTVYEQYF; d_gene: TRBD1; abundance: many; v_gene: TRBV7-2; j_gene: TRBJ2-7
CDR3nt: TGTGCCAGCAGCAGCAGACAGGGTGAAGCTTTCTTT; CDR3aa: CASSSRQGEAFF; d_gene: TRBD1; abundance: .; v_gene: TRBV11-2; j_gene: TRBJ1-1
CDR3nt: TGTGCCAGCAGCTTAACCCGGCCTAGACTGGGTCGAGCTAACTATGGCTACACCTTC; CDR3aa: CASSLTRPRLGRANYGYTF; d_gene: .; abundance: many; v_gene: TRBV7-2; j_gene: TRBJ1-2
CDR3nt: TGTGCCAGTACCCTAGGACAGACGCCCGGCTACACCTTC; CDR3aa: CASTLGQTPGYTF; d_gene: .; abundance: few; v_gene: TRBV19; j_gene: TRBJ1-2
CDR3nt: TGTGCCAGCGCTCAGACCCGGGGGTCCCAAGAGACCCAGTACTTC; CDR3aa: CASAQTRGSQETQYF; d_gene: .; abundance: many; v_gene: TRBV7-8; j_gene: TRBJ2-5
CDR3nt: TGTGCCAGCAGTTTAGATTGGGACAACAATTCACCCCTCCACTTT; CDR3aa: CASSLDWDNNSPLHF; d_gene: .; abundance: .; v_gene: TRBV27; j_gene: TRBJ1-6
CDR3nt: TGTGCCAGCAGCTTATATACGGCTAGGTTAGATAATGAGCAGTTCTTC; CDR3aa: CASSLYTARLDNEQFF; d_gene: .; abundance: few; v_gene: TRBV7-6; j_gene: TRBJ2-1
CDR3nt: TGCAGTGCTAGATCTCAACGGACTAGCGGGAGTATCCACAATGAGCAGTTCTTC; CDR3aa: CSARSQRTSGSIHNEQFF; d_gene: TRBD2; abundance: few; v_gene: TRBV20-1; j_gene: TRBJ2-1
CDR3nt: TGTGCCAGCAGTGACAGGGGGCTGCCTGAAGCTTTCTTT; CDR3aa: CASSDRGLPEAFF; d_gene: TRBD1; abundance: .; v_gene: TRBV5-4; j_gene: TRBJ1-1
CDR3nt: TGCAGTGCTAGAGATTTGGGACAGGGGATTAACACTGAAGCTTTCTTT; CDR3aa: CSARDLGQGINTEAFF; d_gene: TRBD1; abundance: .; v_gene: TRBV20-1; j_gene: TRBJ1-1
CDR3nt: TGTGCCAGCAGCTTAGCTTACCAGACCTACGAGCAGTACTTC; CDR3aa: CASSLAYQTYEQYF; d_gene: .; abundance: many; v_gene: TRBV7-2; j_gene: TRBJ2-7
CDR3nt: TGTGCCAGTAGTAGCGGCAGTTGGGAAGCTTTCTTT; CDR3aa: CASSSGSWEAFF; d_gene: .; abundance: .; v_gene: TRBV19; j_gene: TRBJ1-1
CDR3nt: TGTGCCTGGGACCTTACAGGGACCTACGAGCAGTACTTC; CDR3aa: CAWDLTGTYEQYF; d_gene: .; abundance: .; v_gene: TRBV30; j_gene: TRBJ2-7
CDR3nt: TGTGCCAGCAGCTTAACGGATAAGGAAAGCTCCTACAATGAGCAGTTCTTC; CDR3aa: CASSLTDKESSYNEQFF; d_gene: .; abundance: .; v_gene: TRBV7-9; j_gene: TRBJ2-1